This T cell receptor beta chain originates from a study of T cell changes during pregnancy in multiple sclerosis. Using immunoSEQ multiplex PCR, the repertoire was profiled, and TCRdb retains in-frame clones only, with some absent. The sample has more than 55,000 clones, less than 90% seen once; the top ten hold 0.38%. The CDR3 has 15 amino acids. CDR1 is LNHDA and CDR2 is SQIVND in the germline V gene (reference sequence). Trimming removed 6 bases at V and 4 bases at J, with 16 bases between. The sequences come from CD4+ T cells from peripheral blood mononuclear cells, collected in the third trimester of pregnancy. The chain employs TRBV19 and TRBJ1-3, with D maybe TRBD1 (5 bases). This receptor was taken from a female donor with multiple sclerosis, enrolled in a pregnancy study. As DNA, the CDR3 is TGTGCCAGTAGGGATCACCAGGGTACCGGAAACACCATATATTTT. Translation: CASRDHQGTGNTIYF.